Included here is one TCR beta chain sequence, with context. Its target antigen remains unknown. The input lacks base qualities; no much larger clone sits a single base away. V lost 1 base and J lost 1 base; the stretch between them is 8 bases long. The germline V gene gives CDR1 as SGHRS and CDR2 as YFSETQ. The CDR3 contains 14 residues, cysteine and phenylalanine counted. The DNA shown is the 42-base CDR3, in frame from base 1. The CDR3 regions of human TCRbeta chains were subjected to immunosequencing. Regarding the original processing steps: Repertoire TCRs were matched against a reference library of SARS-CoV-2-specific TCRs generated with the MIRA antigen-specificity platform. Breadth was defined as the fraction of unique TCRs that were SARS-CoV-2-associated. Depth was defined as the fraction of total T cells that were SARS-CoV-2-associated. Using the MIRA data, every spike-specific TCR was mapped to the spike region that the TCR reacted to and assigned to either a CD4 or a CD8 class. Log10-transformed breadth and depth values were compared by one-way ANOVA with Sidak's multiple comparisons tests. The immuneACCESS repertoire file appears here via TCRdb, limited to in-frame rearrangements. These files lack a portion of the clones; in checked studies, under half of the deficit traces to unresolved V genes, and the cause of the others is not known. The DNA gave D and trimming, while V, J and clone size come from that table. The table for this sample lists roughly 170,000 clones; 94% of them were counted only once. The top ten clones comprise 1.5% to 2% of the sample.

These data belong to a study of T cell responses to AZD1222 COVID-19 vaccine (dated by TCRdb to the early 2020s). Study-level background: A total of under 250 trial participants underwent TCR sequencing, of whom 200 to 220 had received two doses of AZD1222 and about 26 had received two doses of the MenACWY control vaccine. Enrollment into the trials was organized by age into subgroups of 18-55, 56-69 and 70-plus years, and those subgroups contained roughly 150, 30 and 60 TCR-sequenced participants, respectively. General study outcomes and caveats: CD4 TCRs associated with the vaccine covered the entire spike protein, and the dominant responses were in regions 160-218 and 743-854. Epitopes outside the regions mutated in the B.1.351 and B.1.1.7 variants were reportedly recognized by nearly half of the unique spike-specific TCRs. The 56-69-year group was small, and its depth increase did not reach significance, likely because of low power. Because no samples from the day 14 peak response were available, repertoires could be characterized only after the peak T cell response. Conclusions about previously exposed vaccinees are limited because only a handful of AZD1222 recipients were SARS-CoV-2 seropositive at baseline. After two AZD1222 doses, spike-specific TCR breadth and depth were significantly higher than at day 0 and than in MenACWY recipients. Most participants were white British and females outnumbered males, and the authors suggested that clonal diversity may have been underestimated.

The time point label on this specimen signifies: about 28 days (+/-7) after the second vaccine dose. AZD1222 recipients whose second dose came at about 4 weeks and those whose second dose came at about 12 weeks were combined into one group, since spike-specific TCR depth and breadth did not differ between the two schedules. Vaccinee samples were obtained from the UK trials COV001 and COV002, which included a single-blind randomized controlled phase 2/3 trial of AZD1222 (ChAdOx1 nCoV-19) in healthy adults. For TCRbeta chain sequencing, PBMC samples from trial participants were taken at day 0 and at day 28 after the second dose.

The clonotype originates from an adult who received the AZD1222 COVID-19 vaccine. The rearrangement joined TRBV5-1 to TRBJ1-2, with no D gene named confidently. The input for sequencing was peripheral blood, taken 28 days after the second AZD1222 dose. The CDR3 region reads CASSLIGSNYGYTF. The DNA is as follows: TGCGCCAGCAGCTTGATCGGCAGTAACTATGGCTACACCTTC.